This T cell receptor beta chain was recovered during a study of blood T cell repertoires in COVID-19. CDR1 is MNHEY and CDR2 is SMNVEV in the germline V gene (reference sequence). This CDR3 is built from 13 residues. Trimming cost V 3 bases and J 3 bases, with 9 bases left between them. The authors' processing: Quantification of nucleated cells was approximated via reference gene primer amplification. The method was immunoSEQ multiplex PCR; TCRdb's version includes in-frame clones alone and lacks a portion of them. The V and J calls and clone size are taken from that table; D and trimming were inferred from the DNA. Of 220,000 or so clones in the sample, roughly 80% were seen once.

The specimen was peripheral blood. The chain carries TRBV27 and TRBJ2-7, with D maybe TRBD2 (6 bases). The receptor's source is a woman aged 55-75 years who had recovered from COVID-19. CDR3 sequence (DNA): TGTGCCAGCAGTTTCGGGACTGACTACGAGCAGTACTTC. Translation gives CASSFGTDYEQYF.